These T cell receptor beta chains were read from a single sample in a study of graft-versus-host responses after intestinal transplantation. Only in-frame clones appear in the TCRdb table, and some are missing; sequencing was by immunoSEQ multiplex PCR. The sample holds about 130,000 clones, about nine tenths seen once. The antigens these receptors bind are not known. Sequenced here: unstimulated CD4+ T cells sorted from spleen or lymph node cells, sampled before intestinal transplant. These receptors were taken from a human donor who received an intestinal transplant. Both conserved end residues are part of each CDR3. The D gene is left open where the match is weak. Size is stated for part of the rows, as once, few or many counts, or as a class when the clone is expanded.

clone size: -
J gene: TRBJ1-4
V gene: TRBV14
D gene: -
CDR3 DNA: TGTGCCAGCAGCCCCGCAGGGTATGAAAAACTGTTTTTT
CDR3 protein: CASSPAGYEKLFF

clone size: -
J gene: TRBJ1-2
V gene: TRBV19
D gene: -
CDR3 DNA: TGTGCCATCTCGGACCTCTATGGCTACACCTTC
CDR3 protein: CAISDLYGYTF

clone size: -
J gene: TRBJ2-3
V gene: TRBV10-3
D gene: -
CDR3 DNA: TGTGCCATCAACCGCGGGGGGGGACAGGGCACAGATACGCAGTATTTT
CDR3 protein: CAINRGGGQGTDTQYF

clone size: -
J gene: TRBJ2-7
V gene: TRBV6-1
D gene: TRBD1
CDR3 DNA: TGTGCCAGCAGTGTGCTCTGGGACAGCTCATTCTCCTACGAGCAGTACTTC
CDR3 protein: CASSVLWDSSFSYEQYF

clone size: -
J gene: TRBJ1-4
V gene: TRBV27
D gene: -
CDR3 DNA: TGTGCCAGCGGCGACGGTGCAACTAATGAAAAACTGTTTTTT
CDR3 protein: CASGDGATNEKLFF

clone size: -
J gene: TRBJ1-1
V gene: TRBV2
D gene: TRBD1
CDR3 DNA: TGTGCCAGCAGTGAGGGACAGGGGCGGACTGAAGCTTTCTTT
CDR3 protein: CASSEGQGRTEAFF

clone size: once
J gene: TRBJ2-6
V gene: TRBV6-4
D gene: TRBD1
CDR3 DNA: TGTGCCAGCAGCGACAGGGCTGGGGCCAACGTCCTGACTTTC
CDR3 protein: CASSDRAGANVLTF

clone size: -
J gene: TRBJ2-7
V gene: TRBV30
D gene: -
CDR3 DNA: TGTGCCTGGAGAGAGGGGCCCTACGAGCAGTACTTC
CDR3 protein: CAWREGPYEQYF

clone size: -
J gene: TRBJ1-2
V gene: TRBV7-3
D gene: -
CDR3 DNA: TGTGCCAGCAGCTTGGCCGGAGAATATGGCTACACCTTC
CDR3 protein: CASSLAGEYGYTF

clone size: -
J gene: TRBJ2-7
V gene: TRBV7-8
D gene: TRBD2
CDR3 DNA: TGTGCCAGCAGCCTGGGACTAGCGGGAGGGCTTTTCTACGAGCAGTACTTC
CDR3 protein: CASSLGLAGGLFYEQYF

clone size: -
J gene: TRBJ1-5
V gene: TRBV28
D gene: -
CDR3 DNA: TGTGCCAGCAGTTTCTCTCAGGGGTACAATCAGCCCCAGCATTTT
CDR3 protein: CASSFSQGYNQPQHF

clone size: -
J gene: TRBJ2-7
V gene: TRBV12-2
D gene: -
CDR3 DNA: TGTGCAAGTCGCGCAGGGGGGACAGTCAGAAGGGGCAGGGACGGGCAGTACTTC
CDR3 protein: CASRAGGTVRRGRDGQYF

clone size: -
J gene: TRBJ1-2
V gene: TRBV28
D gene: -
CDR3 DNA: TGTGCCAGCAGTACCCCCCAAGGGTTGTTCTATGGCTACACCTTC
CDR3 protein: CASSTPQGLFYGYTF

clone size: -
J gene: TRBJ2-3
V gene: TRBV5-4
D gene: TRBD2
CDR3 DNA: TGTGCCAGCAGCTTCGGGGTAGCGGGAGTCACAGATACGCAGTATTTT
CDR3 protein: CASSFGVAGVTDTQYF

clone size: -
J gene: TRBJ2-7
V gene: TRBV6-6
D gene: -
CDR3 DNA: TGTGCCAGCAGTTACTCGGCCGGATACTACGAGCAGTACTTC
CDR3 protein: CASSYSAGYYEQYF

clone size: -
J gene: TRBJ2-7
V gene: TRBV4-1
D gene: -
CDR3 DNA: TGCGCCAGCAGCGACGCGTTCGAGCAGTACTTC
CDR3 protein: CASSDAFEQYF

clone size: once
J gene: TRBJ1-4
V gene: TRBV14
D gene: -
CDR3 DNA: TGTGCCAGCAGCCCGACCGTCTCTGGCGAAAAACTGTTTTTT
CDR3 protein: CASSPTVSGEKLFF

clone size: -
J gene: TRBJ2-3
V gene: TRBV5-1
D gene: -
CDR3 DNA: TGCGCCAGCAGCGGCCGAGGACATGGGTCGGATACGCAGTATTTT
CDR3 protein: CASSGRGHGSDTQYF

clone size: -
J gene: TRBJ2-7
V gene: TRBV5-1
D gene: TRBD2
CDR3 DNA: TGCGCCAGCAGCTTCCCGACTAGCGGGAGCTCCTACGAGCAGTACTTC
CDR3 protein: CASSFPTSGSSYEQYF

clone size: -
J gene: TRBJ2-1
V gene: TRBV7-2
D gene: TRBD2
CDR3 DNA: TGTGCCAGCAGCTTCGAAGGGACTAGCTACAATGAGCAGTTCTTC
CDR3 protein: CASSFEGTSYNEQFF

clone size: -
J gene: TRBJ1-3
V gene: TRBV6-5
D gene: -
CDR3 DNA: TGTGCCAGTCAGTATACAAACTCTGGAAACACCATATATTTT
CDR3 protein: CASQYTNSGNTIYF

clone size: -
J gene: TRBJ1-3
V gene: TRBV7-2
D gene: -
CDR3 DNA: TGTGCCAGCAGCCCGAGGTCGGGACGTCCGAACACCATATATTTT
CDR3 protein: CASSPRSGRPNTIYF

clone size: -
J gene: TRBJ2-3
V gene: TRBV19
D gene: -
CDR3 DNA: TGTGCCAGTAGAAGGGTTAACCAACCCACAGATACGCAGTATTTT
CDR3 protein: CASRRVNQPTDTQYF

clone size: -
J gene: TRBJ1-4
V gene: TRBV28
D gene: -
CDR3 DNA: TGTGCCAGCAGTTACAGAACAACTAATGAAAAACTGTTTTTT
CDR3 protein: CASSYRTTNEKLFF

clone size: -
J gene: TRBJ2-7
V gene: TRBV5-1
D gene: -
CDR3 DNA: TGCGCCAGCAGCTTTTCAAGGGGCCCACTGTCCTACGAGCAGTACTTC
CDR3 protein: CASSFSRGPLSYEQYF

clone size: -
J gene: TRBJ2-7
V gene: TRBV4-1
D gene: -
CDR3 DNA: TGCGCCAGCAGCCAAGTTGGAGGGGGGAAGTACGAGCAGTACTTC
CDR3 protein: CASSQVGGGKYEQYF

clone size: -
J gene: TRBJ1-3
V gene: TRBV14
D gene: -
CDR3 DNA: TGTGCCAGCAGACCAGACATTTCTGGAAACACCATATATTTT
CDR3 protein: CASRPDISGNTIYF

clone size: -
J gene: TRBJ1-3
V gene: TRBV11-2
D gene: -
CDR3 DNA: TGTGCCAGCAGCTTAGGTGGTGGCGACACCATATATTTT
CDR3 protein: CASSLGGGDTIYF

clone size: -
J gene: TRBJ1-1
V gene: TRBV11-1
D gene: -
CDR3 DNA: TGTGCCAGCAGCTACAACCCCGGACAGAACACTGAAGCTTTCTTT
CDR3 protein: CASSYNPGQNTEAFF

clone size: -
J gene: TRBJ2-7
V gene: TRBV7-9
D gene: -
CDR3 DNA: TGTGCCAGCAGCTTAGGGCAGGGGGGCTACGAGCAGTACTTC
CDR3 protein: CASSLGQGGYEQYF

clone size: -
J gene: TRBJ1-3
V gene: TRBV30
D gene: -
CDR3 DNA: TGTGCCTGGAACTTCGGGGTTAGCTCTGGAAACACCATATATTTT
CDR3 protein: CAWNFGVSSGNTIYF

clone size: -
J gene: TRBJ2-7
V gene: TRBV23-1
D gene: -
CDR3 DNA: TGCACCAGGCGACGACAGTCTCCTGGGAGCGGGCAATCCTACGAGCAGTACTTC
CDR3 protein: CTRRRQSPGSGQSYEQYF

clone size: -
J gene: TRBJ1-3
V gene: TRBV2
D gene: -
CDR3 DNA: TGTGCCAGCAGGGCCGGGACACCGACGGGTGGAAACACCATATATTTT
CDR3 protein: CASRAGTPTGGNTIYF

clone size: -
J gene: TRBJ1-1
V gene: TRBV9
D gene: -
CDR3 DNA: TGTGCCAGCAGCGTGGGGGGCCCTCTGAACACTGAAGCTTTCTTT
CDR3 protein: CASSVGGPLNTEAFF

clone size: -
J gene: TRBJ1-1
V gene: TRBV19
D gene: -
CDR3 DNA: TGTGCTACCAGTAGATGGTTTCAGAACACTGAAGCTTTCTTT
CDR3 protein: CATSRWFQNTEAFF

clone size: -
J gene: TRBJ2-3
V gene: TRBV19
D gene: TRBD1
CDR3 DNA: TGTGCCAGTAGTCGGACAGGGACAGGTACGCAGTATTTT
CDR3 protein: CASSRTGTGTQYF

clone size: -
J gene: TRBJ2-7
V gene: TRBV19
D gene: -
CDR3 DNA: TGTGCCAGTAGTATGAGGCGGGACCTCTCCTACGAGCAGTACTTC
CDR3 protein: CASSMRRDLSYEQYF

clone size: once
J gene: TRBJ1-2
V gene: TRBV29-1
D gene: -
CDR3 DNA: TGCAGCGTTAGGGGACTCTTTGCCTATGGCTACACCTTC
CDR3 protein: CSVRGLFAYGYTF

clone size: -
J gene: TRBJ2-4
V gene: TRBV21-1
D gene: -
CDR3 DNA: TGTGCCAGCAGCAAAGGGGTGTGGGACGGAGCCAAAAACATTCAGTACTTC
CDR3 protein: CASSKGVWDGAKNIQYF

clone size: -
J gene: TRBJ2-7
V gene: TRBV5-1
D gene: -
CDR3 DNA: TGCGCCAGCAGAGCTGGACAGTTCTACGAGCAGTACTTC
CDR3 protein: CASRAGQFYEQYF

clone size: -
J gene: TRBJ2-3
V gene: TRBV28
D gene: TRBD1
CDR3 DNA: TGTGCCAGCAGTTTACGGCAGGGGGTCTCCTTAGATACGCAGTATTTT
CDR3 protein: CASSLRQGVSLDTQYF

clone size: -
J gene: TRBJ1-1
V gene: TRBV30
D gene: -
CDR3 DNA: TGTGCCTGGAGTGTAAGTTTATCGGTGAACACTGAAGCTTTCTTT
CDR3 protein: CAWSVSLSVNTEAFF

clone size: -
J gene: TRBJ1-4
V gene: TRBV28
D gene: -
CDR3 DNA: TGTGCCAGCACAGGGGTCGGTGAAAAACTGTTTTTT
CDR3 protein: CASTGVGEKLFF

clone size: -
J gene: TRBJ1-1
V gene: TRBV10-3
D gene: -
CDR3 DNA: TGTGCCACGATGGACAGTTTGAACACTGAAGCTTTCTTT
CDR3 protein: CATMDSLNTEAFF

clone size: once
J gene: TRBJ1-5
V gene: TRBV10-2
D gene: -
CDR3 DNA: TGCGCCAGCAGTGAGTCTACAGAAAATCAGCCCCAGCATTTT
CDR3 protein: CASSESTENQPQHF

clone size: -
J gene: TRBJ1-2
V gene: TRBV28
D gene: TRBD1
CDR3 DNA: TGTGCCAGCAGTAGGTGGGGACAGGCTTATGGCTACACCTTC
CDR3 protein: CASSRWGQAYGYTF

clone size: -
J gene: TRBJ2-7
V gene: TRBV28
D gene: TRBD1
CDR3 DNA: TGTGCCAGCGGGACAGTTTACGAGCAGTACTTC
CDR3 protein: CASGTVYEQYF

clone size: -
J gene: TRBJ1-4
V gene: TRBV29-1
D gene: TRBD1
CDR3 DNA: TGCAGCGTTGAGAAGGGGGCAAAACTGTTTTTT
CDR3 protein: CSVEKGAKLFF

clone size: -
J gene: TRBJ1-2
V gene: TRBV18
D gene: TRBD1
CDR3 DNA: TGTGCCAGCTCACCGATTTTGGGACAGGGAGAAAGATGGTATGGCTACACCTTC
CDR3 protein: CASSPILGQGERWYGYTF